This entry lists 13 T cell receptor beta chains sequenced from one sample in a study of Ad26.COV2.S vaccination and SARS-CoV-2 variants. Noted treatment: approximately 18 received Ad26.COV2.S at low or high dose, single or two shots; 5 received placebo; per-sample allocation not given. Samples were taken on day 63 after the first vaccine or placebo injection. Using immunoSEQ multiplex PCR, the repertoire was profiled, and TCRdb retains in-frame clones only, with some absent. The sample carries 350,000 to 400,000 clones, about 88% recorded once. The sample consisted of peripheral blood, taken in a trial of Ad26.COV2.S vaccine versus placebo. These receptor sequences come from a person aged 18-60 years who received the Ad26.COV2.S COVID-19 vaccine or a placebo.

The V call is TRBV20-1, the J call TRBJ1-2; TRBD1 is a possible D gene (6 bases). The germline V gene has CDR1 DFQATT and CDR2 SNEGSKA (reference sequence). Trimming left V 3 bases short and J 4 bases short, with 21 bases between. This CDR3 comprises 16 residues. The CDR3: CSASTWTTRGGYGYTF. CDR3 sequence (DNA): TGCAGTGCTAGTACGTGGACTACTAGGGGGGGCTATGGCTACACCTTC.

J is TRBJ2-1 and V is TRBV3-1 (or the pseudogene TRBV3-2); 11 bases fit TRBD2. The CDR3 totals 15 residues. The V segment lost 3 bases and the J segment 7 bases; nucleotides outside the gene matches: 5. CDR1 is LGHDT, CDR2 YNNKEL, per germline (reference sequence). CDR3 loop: CASSQGGTSGNEQFF. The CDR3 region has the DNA TGTGCCAGCAGCCAGGGGGGGACTAGCGGAAATGAGCAGTTCTTC.

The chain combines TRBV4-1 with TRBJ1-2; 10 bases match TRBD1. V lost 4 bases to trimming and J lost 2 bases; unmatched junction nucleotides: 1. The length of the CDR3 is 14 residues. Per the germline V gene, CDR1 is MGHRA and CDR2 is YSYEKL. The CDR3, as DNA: TGCGCCAGCAGCCTGACAGGGGGCAACTATGGCTACACCTTC. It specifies CASSLTGGNYGYTF.

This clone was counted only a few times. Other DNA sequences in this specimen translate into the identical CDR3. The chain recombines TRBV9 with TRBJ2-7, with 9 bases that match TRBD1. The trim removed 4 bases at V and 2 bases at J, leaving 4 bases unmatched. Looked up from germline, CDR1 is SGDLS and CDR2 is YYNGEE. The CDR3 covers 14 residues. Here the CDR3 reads CASSLGQGTYEQYF. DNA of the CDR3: TGTGCCAGCAGCCTGGGACAGGGAACCTACGAGCAGTACTTC.

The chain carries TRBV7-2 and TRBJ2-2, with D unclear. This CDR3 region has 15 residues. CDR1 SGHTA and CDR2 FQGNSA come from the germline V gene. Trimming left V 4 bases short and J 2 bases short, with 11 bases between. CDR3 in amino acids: CASSWVKGNTGELFF. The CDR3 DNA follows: TGTGCCAGCAGCTGGGTTAAGGGAAACACCGGGGAGCTGTTTTTT.

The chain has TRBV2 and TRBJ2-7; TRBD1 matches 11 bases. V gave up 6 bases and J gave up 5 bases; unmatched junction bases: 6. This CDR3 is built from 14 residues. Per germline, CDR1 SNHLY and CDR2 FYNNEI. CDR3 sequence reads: CASRPDRGLDEQYF. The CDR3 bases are TGTGCCAGCAGGCCGGACAGGGGGCTCGACGAGCAGTACTTC. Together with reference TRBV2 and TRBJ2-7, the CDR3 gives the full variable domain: EPEVTQTPSHQVTQMGQEVILRCVPISNHLYFYWYRQILGQKVEFLVSFYNNEISEKSEIFDDQFSVERPDGSNFTLKIRSTKLEDSAMYFCASRPDRGLDEQYFGPGTRLTVT.

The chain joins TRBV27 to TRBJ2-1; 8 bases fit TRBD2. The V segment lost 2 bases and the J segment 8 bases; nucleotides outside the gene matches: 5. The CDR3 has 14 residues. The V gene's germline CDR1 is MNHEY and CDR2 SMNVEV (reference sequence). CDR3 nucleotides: TGTGCCAGCAGTTTAGTCCTAGCGGGCTATGAGCAGTTCTTC. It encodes CASSLVLAGYEQFF.

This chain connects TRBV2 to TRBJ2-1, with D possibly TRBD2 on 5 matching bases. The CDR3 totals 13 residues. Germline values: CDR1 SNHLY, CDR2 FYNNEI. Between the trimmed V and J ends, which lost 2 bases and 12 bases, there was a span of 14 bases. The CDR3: CASSENLGRSQFF. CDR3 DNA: TGTGCCAGCAGTGAAAATTTAGGGAGATCGCAGTTCTTC.

CDR3 sequence: CASSPLRGPDTQYF. CDR3 sequence (DNA): TGCGCCAGCAGCCCCCTCAGGGGGCCCGATACGCAGTATTTT. J is TRBJ2-3 and V is TRBV5-1; 8 bases fit TRBD1. Germline CDR1 and CDR2: SGHRS and YFSETQ. The V and J ends lost 4 bases and 6 bases, in that order; junction bases with no gene match: 7. The CDR3 spans 14 residues.

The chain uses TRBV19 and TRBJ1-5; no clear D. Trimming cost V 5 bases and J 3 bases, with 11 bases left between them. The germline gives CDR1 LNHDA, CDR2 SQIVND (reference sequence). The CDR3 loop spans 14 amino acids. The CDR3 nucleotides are TGTGCCAGTAGTCTAGGTCGGAACAATCAGCCCCAGCATTTT. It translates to CASSLGRNNQPQHF.

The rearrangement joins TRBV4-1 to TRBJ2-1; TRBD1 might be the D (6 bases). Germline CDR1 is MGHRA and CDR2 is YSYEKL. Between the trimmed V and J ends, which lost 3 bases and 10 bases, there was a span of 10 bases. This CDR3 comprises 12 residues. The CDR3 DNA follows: TGCGCCAGCAGCCAGATTGGACAGGAGCAGTTCTTC. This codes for CASSQIGQEQFF.

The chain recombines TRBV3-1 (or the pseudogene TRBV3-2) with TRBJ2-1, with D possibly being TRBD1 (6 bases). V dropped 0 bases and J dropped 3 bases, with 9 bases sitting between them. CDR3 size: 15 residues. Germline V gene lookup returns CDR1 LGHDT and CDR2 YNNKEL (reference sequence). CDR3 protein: CASSQEQGIYNEQFF. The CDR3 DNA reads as TGTGCCAGCAGCCAAGAACAGGGCATCTACAATGAGCAGTTCTTC.

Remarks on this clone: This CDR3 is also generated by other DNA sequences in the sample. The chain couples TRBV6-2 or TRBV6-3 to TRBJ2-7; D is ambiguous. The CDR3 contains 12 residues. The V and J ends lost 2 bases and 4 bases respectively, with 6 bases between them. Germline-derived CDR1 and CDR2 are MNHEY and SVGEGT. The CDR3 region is CASSYGPYEQYF. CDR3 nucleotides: TGTGCCAGCAGTTACGGTCCGTACGAGCAGTACTTC.